Shown below are 9 T cell receptor beta chains from a single sample sequenced in a study of blood T cell repertoires in COVID-19. TCRdb's copy holds only in-frame clones and misses some; the assay was immunoSEQ multiplex PCR. Of around 100,000 clones listed, more than 75% are singletons. Sample: peripheral blood. The receptors were gathered from a man aged 25 to 45 in a cohort sampled during active COVID-19.

The chain links TRBV7-9 to TRBJ2-5; D is perhaps TRBD1 (5 bases). Per the germline V gene, CDR1 is SEHNR and CDR2 is FQNEAQ (reference sequence). The V end lost 5 bases, the J end lost 5 bases, and 12 bases lay between the germline ends. This CDR3 is built from 13 residues. CDR3 protein: CASSQDSPETQYF. CDR3 bases: TGTGCCAGCAGCCAAGACAGTCCCGAGACCCAGTACTTC. The full variable domain, its missing parts supplied by reference TRBV7-9 and TRBJ2-5, is DTGVSQNPRHKITKRGQNVTFRCDPISEHNRLYWYRQTLGQGPEFLTYFQNEAQLEKSRLLSDRFSAERPKGSFSTLEIQRTEQGDSAMYLCASSQDSPETQYFGPGTRLLVL.

This rearrangement joins TRBV30 to TRBJ1-3; 12 bases are a match to TRBD1. Germline V lookup: CDR1 GTSNPN, CDR2 SVGIG (reference sequence). Unmatched junction bases numbered 6, after V lost 3 bases and J lost 0 bases. The CDR3 totals 17 residues. This CDR3 is CAWRPGQGAFSGNTIYF. For the CDR3, the DNA is TGTGCCTGGAGGCCGGGACAGGGGGCCTTCTCTGGAAACACCATATATTTT.

The genes are TRBV9 and TRBJ1-4; 7 bases agree with TRBD1. Trimming removed 0 bases from V and 8 bases from J; junction bases left unmatched: 10. The CDR3 runs to 16 residues. The V gene's germline CDR1 is SGDLS and CDR2 YYNGEE. The CDR3: CASSVDSGQAYEKLFF. For the CDR3, the DNA is TGTGCCAGCAGCGTAGACTCCGGACAGGCCTACGAAAAACTGTTTTTT.

CDR3 coding DNA: TGTGCCAGCAGCTCCAACGTTGGGAGGACTAGCGCGCAAGAGACCCAGTACTTC. Translated, it gives CASSSNVGRTSAQETQYF. The chain employs TRBV7-6 and TRBJ2-5; 9 nucleotides line up with TRBD2. Germline loops: CDR1 SGHVS, CDR2 FNYEAQ. The CDR3 contains 18 residues. V lost 4 bases, J lost 2 bases, and 14 bases stayed unmatched.

The chain couples TRBV5-4 to TRBJ1-2; possibly TRBD1 for D (5 bases). Deletions cut 4 bases from V and 10 bases from J, with 23 bases between. The CDR3 has 15 residues. CDR1 is SGHNT, CDR2 YYREEE, per germline (reference sequence). CDR3 loop: CASSVPGLLAEDYTF. CDR3 sequence (DNA): TGTGCCAGCAGCGTACCGGGACTGCTTGCCGAGGACTACACCTTC.

The chain couples TRBV18 to TRBJ1-1; 7 positions agree with TRBD1. The CDR3 runs to 14 residues. Per the germline V gene, CDR1 is KGHSH and CDR2 is LQKENI. The V segment lost 6 bases and the J segment 5 bases; nucleotides outside the gene matches: 9. The CDR3 DNA reads TGTGCCAGCTCCCCGAACACAGGGGAGACTGAAGCTTTCTTT. Its protein is CASSPNTGETEAFF.

The CDR3 DNA sequence: TGTGCCAGCAGCTTCGCTAGCGGGGGAACTAGCACAGATACGCAGTATTTT. Translating gives CASSFASGGTSTDTQYF. The genes are TRBV7-2 and TRBJ2-3; TRBD2 aligns across 10 bases. Trimming cost V 3 bases and J 0 bases; bases outside gene matches: 6. The CDR3 is made up of 17 amino acids. Germline loops: CDR1 SGHTA, CDR2 FQGNSA.

This clone showed up just a few times. The V gene is TRBV27, the J gene TRBJ1-6; 8 bases line up with TRBD1. CDR3 length: 17 amino acids. Trimming at V came to 2 bases and at J to 9 bases, leaving 12 bases not matched to a gene. CDR1 is MNHEY, CDR2 SMNVEV, per germline (reference sequence). This chain's CDR3 is CASSLGIAGGWGSPLHF. The CDR3 nucleotides are TGTGCCAGCAGTTTAGGGATAGCAGGGGGCTGGGGTTCACCCCTCCACTTT.

The rearrangement links TRBV19 to TRBJ1-2; the match to TRBD1 covers 7 bases. The J segment lost 0 bases and the V segment lost 6 bases, leaving 4 bases of the junction unmatched. The germline V gene has CDR1 LNHDA and CDR2 SQIVND (reference sequence). The CDR3 contains 14 residues. The CDR3: CASSFTGANYGYTF. As DNA, the CDR3 is TGTGCCAGTAGCTTCACAGGGGCTAACTATGGCTACACCTTC.